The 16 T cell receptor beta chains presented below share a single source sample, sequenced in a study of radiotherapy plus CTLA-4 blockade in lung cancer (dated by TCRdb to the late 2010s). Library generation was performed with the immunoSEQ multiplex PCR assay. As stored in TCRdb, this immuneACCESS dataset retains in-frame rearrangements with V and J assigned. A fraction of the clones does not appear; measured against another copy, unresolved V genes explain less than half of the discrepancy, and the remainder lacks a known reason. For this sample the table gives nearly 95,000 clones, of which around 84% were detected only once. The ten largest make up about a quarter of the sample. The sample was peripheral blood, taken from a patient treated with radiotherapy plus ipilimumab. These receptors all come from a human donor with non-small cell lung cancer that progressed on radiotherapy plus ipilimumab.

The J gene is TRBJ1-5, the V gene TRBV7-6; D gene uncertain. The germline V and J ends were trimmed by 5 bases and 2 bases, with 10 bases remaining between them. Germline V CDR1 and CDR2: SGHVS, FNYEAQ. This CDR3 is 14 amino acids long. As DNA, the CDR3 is TGTGCCAGCAGCCCAATTGATGGCAATCAGCCCCAGCATTTT. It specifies CASSPIDGNQPQHF. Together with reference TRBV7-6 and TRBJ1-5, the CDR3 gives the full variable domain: GAGVSQSPRYKVTKRGQDVALRCDPISGHVSLYWYRQALGQGPEFLTYFNYEAQQDKSGLPNDRFSAERPEGSISTLTIQRTEQRDSAMYRCASSPIDGNQPQHFGDGTRLSIL.

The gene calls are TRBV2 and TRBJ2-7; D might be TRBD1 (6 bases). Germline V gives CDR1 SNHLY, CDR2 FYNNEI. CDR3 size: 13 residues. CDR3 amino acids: CTSSAFRGYEQYV. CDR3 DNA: TGTACCAGCAGTGCGTTCAGGGGCTACGAGCAGTACGTC.

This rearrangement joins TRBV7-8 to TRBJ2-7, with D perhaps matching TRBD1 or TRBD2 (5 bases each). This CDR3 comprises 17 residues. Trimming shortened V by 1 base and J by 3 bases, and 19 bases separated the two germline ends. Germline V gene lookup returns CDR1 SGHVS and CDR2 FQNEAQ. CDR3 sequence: CASSLVRGRSALYEQYF. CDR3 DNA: TGTGCCAGCAGCTTAGTCCGGGGCCGCTCCGCTCTCTACGAGCAGTACTTC.

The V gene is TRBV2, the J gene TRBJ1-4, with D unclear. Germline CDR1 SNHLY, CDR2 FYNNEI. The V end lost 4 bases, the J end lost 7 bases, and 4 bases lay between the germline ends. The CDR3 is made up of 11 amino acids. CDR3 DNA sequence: TGTGCCAGCAGTGGGGTTGAAAAACTGTTTTTT. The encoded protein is CASSGVEKLFF.

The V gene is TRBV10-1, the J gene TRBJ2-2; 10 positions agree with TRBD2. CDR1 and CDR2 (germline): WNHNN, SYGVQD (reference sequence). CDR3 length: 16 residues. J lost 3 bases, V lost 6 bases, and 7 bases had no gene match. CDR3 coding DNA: TGCGCCAGCAGCACCCTAGCGGGAGACGACACCGGGGAGCTGTTTTTT. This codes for CASSTLAGDDTGELFF.

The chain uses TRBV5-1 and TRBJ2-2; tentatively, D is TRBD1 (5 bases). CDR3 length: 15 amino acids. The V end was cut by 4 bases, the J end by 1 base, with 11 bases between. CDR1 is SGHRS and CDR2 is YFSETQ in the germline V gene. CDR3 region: CASSTQGQNTGELFF. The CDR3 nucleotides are TGCGCCAGCAGCACGCAAGGACAGAACACCGGGGAGCTGTTTTTT.

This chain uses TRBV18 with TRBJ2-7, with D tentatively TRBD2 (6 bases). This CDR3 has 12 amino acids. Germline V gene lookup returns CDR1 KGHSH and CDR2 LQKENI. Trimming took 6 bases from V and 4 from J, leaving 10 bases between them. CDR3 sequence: CASSLGTYEQYV. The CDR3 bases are TGTGCCAGCTCGCTCGGGACTTACGAGCAGTACGTC.

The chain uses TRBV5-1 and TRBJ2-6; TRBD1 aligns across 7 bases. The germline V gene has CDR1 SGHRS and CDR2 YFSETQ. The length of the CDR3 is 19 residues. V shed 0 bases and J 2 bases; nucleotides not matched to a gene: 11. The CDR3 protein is CASSLAGQSYLAGANVLTF. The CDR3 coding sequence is TGCGCCAGCAGCTTGGCGGGACAGTCCTACTTAGCTGGGGCCAACGTCCTGACTTTC.

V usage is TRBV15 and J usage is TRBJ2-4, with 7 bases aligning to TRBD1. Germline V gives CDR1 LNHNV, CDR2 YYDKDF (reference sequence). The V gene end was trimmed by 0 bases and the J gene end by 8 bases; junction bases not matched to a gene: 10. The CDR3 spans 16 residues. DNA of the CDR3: TGTGCCACCAGCAGAGAAGGGACCCGACAGGGAGACATTCAGTACTTC. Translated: CATSREGTRQGDIQYF.

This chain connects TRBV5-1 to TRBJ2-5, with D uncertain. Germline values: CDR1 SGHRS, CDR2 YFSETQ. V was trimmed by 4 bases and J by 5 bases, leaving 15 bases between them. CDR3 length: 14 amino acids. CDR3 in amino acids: CASSITRPSETQYF. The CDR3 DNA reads TGCGCCAGCAGCATAACAAGGCCCAGTGAGACCCAGTACTTC.

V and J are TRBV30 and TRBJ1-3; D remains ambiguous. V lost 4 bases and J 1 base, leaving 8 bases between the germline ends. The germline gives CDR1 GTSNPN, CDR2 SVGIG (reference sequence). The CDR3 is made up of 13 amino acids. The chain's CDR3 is CAWTHQSGNTIYF. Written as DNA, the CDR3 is TGTGCCTGGACACATCAATCTGGAAACACCATATATTTT.

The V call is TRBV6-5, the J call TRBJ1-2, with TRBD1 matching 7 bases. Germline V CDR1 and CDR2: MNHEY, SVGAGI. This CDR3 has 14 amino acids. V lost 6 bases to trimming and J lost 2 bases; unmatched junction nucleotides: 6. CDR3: CASSLQQGNYGYTF. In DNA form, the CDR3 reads TGTGCCAGCAGCCTGCAACAGGGGAACTATGGCTACACCTTC.

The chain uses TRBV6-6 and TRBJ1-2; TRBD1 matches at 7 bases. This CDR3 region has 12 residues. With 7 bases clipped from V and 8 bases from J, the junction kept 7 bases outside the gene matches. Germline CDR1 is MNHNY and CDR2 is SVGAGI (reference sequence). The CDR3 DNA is TGTGCCAGCAACCCCCCAGGGGGGGGCTACACCTTC. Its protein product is CASNPPGGGYTF.

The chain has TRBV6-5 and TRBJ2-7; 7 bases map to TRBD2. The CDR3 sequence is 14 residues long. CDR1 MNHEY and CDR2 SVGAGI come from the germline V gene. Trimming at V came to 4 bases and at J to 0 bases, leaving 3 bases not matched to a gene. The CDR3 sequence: CASSLGGGSYEQYF. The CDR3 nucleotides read TGTGCCAGCAGTTTGGGGGGGGGCTCCTACGAGCAGTACTTC.

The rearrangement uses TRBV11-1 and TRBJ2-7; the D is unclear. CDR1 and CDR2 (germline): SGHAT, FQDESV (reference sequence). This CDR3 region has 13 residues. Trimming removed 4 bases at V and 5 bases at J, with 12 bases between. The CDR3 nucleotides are TGTGCCAGCAGCTACGGGCCAAAAAACGAGCAGTACTTC. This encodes CASSYGPKNEQYF.

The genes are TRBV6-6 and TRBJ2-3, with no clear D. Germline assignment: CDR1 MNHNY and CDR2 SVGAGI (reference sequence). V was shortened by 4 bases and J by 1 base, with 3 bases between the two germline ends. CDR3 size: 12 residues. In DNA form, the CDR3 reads TGTGCCAGCAGTTCTGGCACAGATACGCAGTATTTT. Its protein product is CASSSGTDTQYF.